This T cell receptor beta chain was documented in a study of blood T cell repertoires in COVID-19 (dated by TCRdb to 2018 to 2021). About the full investigation: Samples from collaborators originated in the United States, Italy and Spain and spanned both the acute and convalescent phases of COVID-19. Nearly every sample came with metadata listing a de-identified subject ID, COVID-19 status, age in years and sex. The prospective study material was composed of cDNA or gDNA derived from T cells, B-cell-depleted T cells, or PBMCs. HLA class I and class II types, where available, came from metadata supplied by the sample provider rather than from assay-based typing. A freely available public database, intended as a resource for researchers studying the immune response to SARS-CoV-2, is where the repertoires were released. The samples were drawn from the first 160 participants of the ongoing ImmuneRACE study and from more than 1,000 subjects provided by 6 global collaborators. The dataset comprised deeply sampled blood TCRbeta repertoires from subjects exposed to, actively infected with, or recovered from COVID-19. Beyond this particular receptor, the publication reports: The amount of clinical and demographic metadata varied by source and participant and was provided uncurated.

The collaborating institutions used their own protocols to collect whole blood in K2EDTA tubes. For TCRbeta analysis, collaborator samples were shipped as frozen whole blood, as isolated PBMCs, or as DNA extracted from either sample type. TCRbeta CDR3 regions were amplified from genomic DNA by means of the immunoSEQ Assay, a bias-controlled multiplex PCR. In the authors' own workflow: Within the assay, amplification of reference gene primers was used to estimate how many nucleated cells each sample contained. To quantify the absolute abundance of each unique TCRbeta CDR3 rearrangement, sequence reads were collapsed and filtered. For each sample, productive Simpson clonality was calculated by taking the square root of Simpson's diversity index across productive rearrangements. TCRdb's version of the immuneACCESS table is confined to in-frame rearrangements and falls short of the full clone set. An unresolved V gene accounts for under half of the shortfall where checked; the remainder is of unknown origin. V and J calls and clone size are those listed in that table; D and trimming were worked out from the DNA. Present in this sample are hundreds of thousands of clones, around 86% of which were seen just once. Over 1.3% of the sample rests with the top ten.

Regarding this clone: Its antigen specificity is not known. Base qualities were left out, and no much larger clone turns up one base away.

This TCR came from a woman aged 25 to 39 with active or convalescent COVID-19. The sequencing input was peripheral blood.

The DNA is as follows: TGTGCCACCTCGGACAGGGGGCATATGAACACTGAAGCTTTCTTT. Its amino acids are CATSDRGHMNTEAFF. The chain joins TRBV6-5 to TRBJ1-1; the junction holds 11 bases that match TRBD1. The germline V gene yields MNHEY for CDR1 and SVGAGI for CDR2. Trimming takes 10 bases off V and 0 bases off J; junction bases not matched to a gene: 7. Counted from cysteine to phenylalanine, this CDR3 has 15 amino acids. Left in the record is the CDR3 DNA by itself, 45 bases read in frame from the first base.